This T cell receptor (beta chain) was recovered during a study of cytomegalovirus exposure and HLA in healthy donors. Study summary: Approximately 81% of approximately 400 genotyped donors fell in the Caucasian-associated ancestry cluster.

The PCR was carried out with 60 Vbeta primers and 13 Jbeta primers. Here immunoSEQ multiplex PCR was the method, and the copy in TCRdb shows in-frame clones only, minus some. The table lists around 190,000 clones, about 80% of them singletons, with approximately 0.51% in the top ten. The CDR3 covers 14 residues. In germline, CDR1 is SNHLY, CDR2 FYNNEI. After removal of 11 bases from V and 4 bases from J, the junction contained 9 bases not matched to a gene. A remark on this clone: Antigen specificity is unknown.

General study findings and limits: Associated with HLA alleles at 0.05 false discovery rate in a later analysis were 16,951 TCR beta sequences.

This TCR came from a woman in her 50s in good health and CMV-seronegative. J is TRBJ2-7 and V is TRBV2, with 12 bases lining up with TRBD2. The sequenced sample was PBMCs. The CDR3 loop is CAFISTSGSYEQYF. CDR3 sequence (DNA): TGTGCCTTTATTTCGACTAGCGGGAGTTACGAGCAGTACTTC. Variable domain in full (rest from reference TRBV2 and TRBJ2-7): EPEVTQTPSHQVTQMGQEVILRCVPISNHLYFYWYRQILGQKVEFLVSFYNNEISEKSEIFDDQFSVERPDGSNFTLKIRSTKLEDSAMYFCAFISTSGSYEQYFGPGTRLTVT.